The next 9 T cell receptor beta chains were all read from a single sample in a study of cytomegalovirus exposure and HLA in healthy donors. This table comes from immunoSEQ multiplex PCR, and its TCRdb copy is limited to in-frame clones, with some not included. This table holds 350,000 or so clones, roughly 85% found once. Sequencing was done on a sample of PBMCs. The receptor source for this set is a woman aged 18-29 years in good health and CMV-seronegative.

This clone was observed a handful of times. The chain carries TRBV14 and TRBJ2-7; 7 bases are shared with TRBD2. Germline CDR1 and CDR2: SGHDN and FVKESK. With V trimmed by 3 bases and J by 3 bases, 11 bases remained unmatched. The CDR3 runs 16 residues. Written as DNA, the CDR3 is TGTGCCAGCAGCCACCTGGGGGGGGAACGCCTCTACGAGCAGTACTTC. Translation gives CASSHLGGERLYEQYF.

The chain combines TRBV27 with TRBJ2-7; D is perhaps TRBD2 (5 bases). Per germline, CDR1 MNHEY and CDR2 SMNVEV (reference sequence). The CDR3 is 16 amino acids. V was pared by 1 base and J by 5 bases, with 18 bases between. In DNA form, the CDR3 reads TGTGCCAGCAGTTTATTCGGGGTAAATAGGGCCCACGAGCAGTACTTC. Encoded protein: CASSLFGVNRAHEQYF.

The rearrangement uses TRBV5-1 and TRBJ2-1; possible D gene TRBD2, 5 bases. Germline V gives CDR1 SGHRS, CDR2 YFSETQ. This CDR3 has 15 residues. V was trimmed by 1 base and J by 0 bases, leaving 8 bases between them. CDR3 region: CASSLIGISYNEQFF. The CDR3 DNA is TGCGCCAGCAGCTTGATCGGGATCTCCTACAATGAGCAGTTCTTC.

The J gene is TRBJ2-1, the V gene TRBV18; 12 positions agree with TRBD2. V lost 3 bases to trimming and J lost 7 bases; unmatched junction nucleotides: 7. Germline V CDR1 and CDR2: KGHSH, LQKENI. The length of the CDR3 is 16 residues. CDR3 sequence (DNA): TGTGCCAGCTCACCGAAGACTAGCGGGAGCGGGAATGAGCAGTTCTTC. Protein sequence: CASSPKTSGSGNEQFF. Complete variable domain (other parts from reference TRBV18 and TRBJ2-1): NAGVMQNPRHLVRRRGQEARLRCSPMKGHSHVYWYRQLPEEGLKFMVYLQKENIIDESGMPKERFSAEFPKEGPSILRIQQVVRGDSAAYFCASSPKTSGSGNEQFFGPGTRLTVL.

This chain joins TRBV6-1 and TRBJ2-6; 10 nucleotides line up with TRBD1. The germline CDR1 and CDR2 sequences are MNHNS and SASEGT. Trimming removed 3 bases from V and 2 bases from J; junction bases left unmatched: 4. This CDR3 is 17 amino acids long. The chain's CDR3 is CASSDGTGVTGANVLTF. The CDR3, as DNA: TGTGCCAGCAGTGACGGGACAGGGGTGACTGGGGCCAACGTCCTGACTTTC.

The rearrangement uses TRBV28 and TRBJ2-7; unclear D gene. Germline CDR1 MDHEN, CDR2 SYDVKM. This CDR3 is 10 amino acids long. With 3 bases removed from V and 11 bases from J, the gap between germline ends came to 8 bases. The DNA of the CDR3 is TGTGCCAGCAGTTTTGGGCAGAAGTACTTC. Translating it yields CASSFGQKYF.

The rearrangement joins TRBV7-2 to TRBJ2-7, with 8 nucleotides matching TRBD2. The CDR3 contains 16 residues. V trimming: 1 base; J trimming: 2 bases; junction bases outside the gene matches: 7. CDR1 is SGHTA and CDR2 is FQGNSA in the germline V gene. CDR3 in amino acids: CASSLDGAGVPYEQYF. The CDR3 bases are TGTGCCAGCAGCTTAGACGGAGCGGGAGTACCCTACGAGCAGTACTTC.

Worth noting for this clone: The junction shows a germline mismatch at one end, possibly a read error. The genes are TRBV6-1 and TRBJ2-2; TRBD2 agrees at 12 bases. Germline values: CDR1 MNHNS, CDR2 SASEGT. CDR3 length: 15 amino acids. The CDR3 region is CASREAGLAGGELFF. Written as DNA, the CDR3 is TGTGCCAGCAGGGAAGCGGGACTAGCGGGCGGGGAGCTGTTTTTT.

This rearrangement joins TRBV7-9 to TRBJ2-7; D is unclear. This CDR3 spans 14 amino acids. Trimming removed 2 bases from V and 2 bases from J, with 10 bases in between. The V gene's germline CDR1 is SEHNR and CDR2 FQNEAQ (reference sequence). CDR3 in amino acids: CASSLYTETYEQYF. The CDR3 DNA sequence: TGTGCCAGCAGCTTATATACAGAAACCTACGAGCAGTACTTC.